This T cell receptor beta chain was sequenced during a study of beta chain features in type 1 diabetes. Investigators reverse transcribed all isolated RNA, so they sequenced expressed TCRB transcripts. Repertoires were generated with immunoSEQ multiplex PCR, while TCRdb's copy carries only in-frame clones and drops some. The sample records about 320,000 clones, 14% being singletons. The purity of all sorted populations exceeded 95%. V was pared by 8 bases and J by 7 bases, with 15 bases between. Looked up from germline, CDR1 is MNHNY and CDR2 is SVGAGI (reference sequence). CDR3 size: 12 residues. The TCR was taken from a man under 40 in good health. Source material: central memory CD4+ T cells from blood. This chain links TRBV6-6 with TRBJ2-7, with D possibly TRBD1 on 6 matching bases. The CDR3 region is CASSNRVNEQYF. DNA of the CDR3: TGTGCCAGCTCCAACAGGGTCAATGAGCAGTACTTC.